The rows below give T cell receptor beta chains drawn from one sample of a study of T cell changes during pregnancy in multiple sclerosis. Assay used: immunoSEQ multiplex PCR; TCRdb lists only in-frame clones, some missing. The data show 35,000 to 55,000 clones, 85% to 95% seen once. The material was peripheral blood, obtained in the third trimester of pregnancy. The receptor set was obtained from a female donor with multiple sclerosis, enrolled in a pregnancy study. Each CDR3 is given with its conserved first and last residue. A D gene is named only where the DNA matches it firmly. Clone size is stated in some rows and not others, as once, few, many or a class when expanded.

TRBJ2-1 | . | TRBV25-1 | 14 | . | CASSEAGSYNEQFF | TGTGCCAGCAGTGAAGCGGGGTCCTACAATGAGCAGTTCTTC
TRBJ2-1 | . | TRBV5-1 | 15 | . | CASSEDIRPWDEQFF | TGCGCCAGCAGCGAAGACATACGACCCTGGGATGAGCAGTTCTTC
TRBJ1-2 | . | TRBV10-1 | 11 | . | CANRGADGYTF | TGCGCCAACCGCGGAGCCGATGGCTACACCTTC
TRBJ1-4 | . | TRBV6-5 | 15 | . | CASRRDGALNEKLFF | TGTGCCAGCAGGAGAGACGGAGCTCTTAATGAAAAACTGTTTTTT
TRBJ1-3 | once | TRBV7-9 | 16 | . | CASSRGFDSSGNTIYF | TGTGCCAGCAGCCGGGGGTTCGACAGCTCTGGAAACACCATATATTTT
TRBJ1-1 | . | TRBV27 | 14 | . | CASSLWRGNTEAFF | TGTGCCAGCAGTTTATGGCGGGGGAACACTGAAGCTTTCTTT
TRBJ2-1 | . | TRBV28 | 17 | TRBD2 | CASSLPGLAGDLGEQFF | TGTGCCAGCAGTTTACCTGGACTAGCGGGGGACCTGGGGGAGCAGTTCTTC
TRBJ2-5 | . | TRBV7-2 | 15 | TRBD1 | CASSWDRGLGETQYF | TGTGCCAGCAGCTGGGACAGGGGACTAGGGGAGACCCAGTACTTC
TRBJ1-1 | few | TRBV14 | 14 | . | CASSQDWGGTEAFF | TGTGCCAGCAGCCAAGATTGGGGGGGCACTGAAGCTTTCTTT
TRBJ2-7 | once | TRBV18 | 14 | TRBD2 | CASSLGGSSDEQYF | TGTGCCAGCTCACTCGGCGGGAGTTCCGACGAGCAGTACTTC
TRBJ2-2 | once | TRBV6-5 | 14 | . | CASTRPGNTGELFF | TGTGCCAGCACCCGGCCAGGGAACACCGGGGAGCTGTTTTTT
TRBJ2-2 | . | TRBV6-6 | 14 | . | CASSYSGRTGELFF | TGTGCCAGCAGTTACTCGGGGAGGACCGGGGAGCTGTTTTTT
TRBJ1-4 | . | TRBV28 | 15 | . | CASTLGRGFGEKLFF | TGTGCCAGCACCCTGGGGAGGGGGTTCGGAGAAAAACTGTTTTTT
TRBJ2-1 | . | TRBV28 | 15 | TRBD2 | CASSLHSGRGNEQFF | TGTGCCAGCAGTTTGCATAGCGGGAGAGGGAATGAGCAGTTCTTC
TRBJ1-5 | once | TRBV6-4 | 17 | . | CASSDSTRKYSNQPQHF | TGTGCCAGCAGTGACTCGACCAGGAAGTATAGCAATCAGCCCCAGCATTTT
TRBJ2-5 | . | TRBV18 | 13 | . | CASSPTIQETQYF | TGTGCCAGCTCTCCTACTATCCAAGAGACCCAGTACTTC
TRBJ2-5 | . | TRBV7-7 | 16 | TRBD1 | CASSLGKTGAAETQYF | TGTGCTAGCAGCTTAGGCAAAACAGGGGCGGCAGAGACCCAGTACTTC
TRBJ2-5 | . | TRBV13 | 14 | TRBD2 | CASSRGGSLETQYF | TGTGCCAGCAGCCGGGGGGGGTCCCTTGAGACCCAGTACTTC
TRBJ1-1 | . | TRBV9 | 13 | . | CASSVGLWSEAFF | TGTGCCAGCAGCGTCGGGTTGTGGTCTGAAGCTTTCTTT
TRBJ2-7 | . | TRBV29-1 | 14 | TRBD1 | CSVEGTGNLYEQYF | TGCAGCGTTGAGGGGACAGGCAACCTCTACGAGCAGTACTTC
TRBJ1-1 | . | TRBV7-9 | 14 | . | CASSPPGHPVEAFF | TGTGCCAGCAGCCCACCGGGACACCCAGTTGAAGCTTTCTTT
TRBJ2-7 | . | TRBV2 | 12 | . | CASSEASLEQYF | TGTGCCAGCAGTGAAGCTAGTCTCGAGCAGTACTTC
TRBJ2-3 | . | TRBV27 | 13 | . | CASSDRLTDTQYF | TGTGCCAGCAGCGACAGGCTCACAGATACGCAGTATTTT
TRBJ1-3 | . | TRBV9 | 17 | TRBD1 | CASSVGGQGFVGNTIYF | TGTGCCAGCAGCGTAGGGGGACAGGGCTTTGTTGGAAACACCATATATTTT
TRBJ2-5 | once | TRBV7-6 | 15 | TRBD2 | CASSVLAGVGETQYF | TGTGCCAGCAGCGTCCTAGCGGGAGTGGGTGAGACCCAGTACTTC
TRBJ2-5 | . | TRBV29-1 | 10 | TRBD2 | CSGEGETQYF | TGCAGCGGGGAGGGAGAGACCCAGTACTTC
TRBJ1-2 | . | TRBV7-2 | 13 | . | CASRGSADYGYTF | TGTGCCAGCAGAGGCAGCGCAGACTATGGCTACACCTTC
TRBJ2-5 | . | TRBV7-7 | 16 | . | CASSLGAGAHGETQYF | TGTGCTAGCAGCTTGGGGGCGGGGGCCCACGGAGAGACCCAGTACTTC
TRBJ2-7 | . | TRBV5-4 | 13 | . | CASSLDWSYEQYF | TGTGCCAGCAGCTTGGACTGGTCCTACGAGCAGTACTTC
TRBJ2-7 | . | TRBV18 | 14 | TRBD1 | CASSRSTGVHEQYF | TGTGCCAGCTCACGGAGCACAGGGGTACACGAGCAGTACTTC
TRBJ2-5 | . | TRBV5-4 | 15 | TRBD1 | CASSWDRGIGETQYF | TGTGCCAGCAGCTGGGACAGGGGGATAGGAGAGACCCAGTACTTC
TRBJ2-7 | . | TRBV29-1 | 16 | TRBD2 | CSVTLGLAGGGSEQYF | TGCAGCGTGACCCTCGGACTAGCGGGAGGTGGTTCCGAGCAGTACTTC
TRBJ1-1 | . | TRBV2 | 13 | TRBD1 | CASSRDSSPEAFF | TGTGCCAGCAGCCGGGACAGCAGCCCTGAAGCTTTCTTT
TRBJ1-3 | . | TRBV28 | 15 | . | CASSIHRFAGNTIYF | TGTGCCAGCAGTATTCACAGGTTTGCTGGAAACACCATATATTTT
TRBJ2-1 | . | TRBV7-2 | 12 | . | CASSQDQFEQFF | TGTGCCAGCAGCCAAGATCAGTTTGAGCAGTTCTTC
TRBJ1-4 | . | TRBV4-1 | 16 | . | CASSQDLEATNEKLFF | TGCGCCAGCAGCCAAGACCTAGAGGCGACTAATGAAAAACTGTTTTTT
TRBJ2-1 | . | TRBV11-2 | 14 | TRBD1 | CASSSWDRHNEQFF | TGTGCCAGCAGCTCGTGGGACAGGCACAATGAGCAGTTCTTC
TRBJ2-7 | . | TRBV19 | 16 | TRBD2 | CASSKFQTSGGYEQYF | TGTGCCAGTAGTAAATTTCAGACTAGCGGGGGCTACGAGCAGTACTTC
TRBJ2-6 | . | TRBV7-9 | 18 | . | CASSFPPRTVSGANVLTF | TGTGCCAGCAGCTTCCCGCCTAGGACAGTCTCTGGGGCCAACGTCCTGACTTTC
TRBJ1-4 | . | TRBV7-9 | 15 | . | CASSLGTATNEKLFF | TGTGCCAGCAGCTTAGGGACAGCAACTAATGAAAAACTGTTTTTT
TRBJ2-7 | . | TRBV27 | 13 | . | CASSLLIGGEQYF | TGTGCCAGCAGTTTACTAATAGGGGGCGAGCAGTACTTC
TRBJ2-7 | . | TRBV14 | 14 | . | CASSQVTSSYEQYF | TGTGCCAGCAGCCAAGTAACTAGCTCCTACGAGCAGTACTTC
TRBJ1-2 | . | TRBV6-5 | 14 | . | CASRLQGKDYGYTF | TGTGCCAGCAGACTACAGGGAAAGGACTATGGCTACACCTTC
TRBJ2-3 | . | TRBV6-1 | 14 | . | CASSDISRGDTQYF | TGTGCCAGCAGTGATATTTCGAGGGGGGATACGCAGTATTTT
TRBJ2-3 | . | TRBV27 | 14 | . | CASSLSGGRATQYF | TGTGCCAGCAGTTTGTCGGGGGGCCGTGCTACGCAGTATTTT
TRBJ2-3 | . | TRBV9 | 16 | TRBD2 | CASSVEAGGTGDTQYF | TGTGCCAGCAGCGTAGAAGCGGGAGGGACGGGGGATACGCAGTATTTT
TRBJ2-7 | once | TRBV27 | 15 | TRBD1 | CASSHTGTGSYEQYF | TGTGCCAGCAGTCATACCGGGACAGGGTCCTACGAGCAGTACTTC
TRBJ2-7 | . | TRBV30 | 12 | TRBD1 | CAWGTVSYEQYF | TGTGCCTGGGGGACAGTCTCCTACGAGCAGTACTTC
TRBJ2-3 | . | TRBV19 | 15 | . | CASSIWQRGSDTQYF | TGTGCCAGTAGTATCTGGCAACGAGGGTCTGATACGCAGTATTTT
TRBJ2-7 | . | TRBV28 | 12 | . | CAGATGSYEQYF | TGTGCCGGAGCGACAGGCTCCTACGAGCAGTACTTC
TRBJ1-1 | . | TRBV28 | 17 | . | CASRLRRVNGGKTEAFF | TGTGCCAGCAGACTACGGCGGGTGAATGGGGGGAAGACTGAAGCTTTCTTT
TRBJ2-7 | . | TRBV7-3 | 13 | TRBD1 | CASSWDRGREQYF | TGTGCCAGCAGCTGGGACAGGGGGAGAGAGCAGTACTTC
TRBJ2-1 | . | TRBV28 | 14 | TRBD2 | CASRTSGRYNEQFF | TGTGCCAGCCGGACTAGCGGGAGATACAATGAGCAGTTCTTC
TRBJ1-1 | . | TRBV4-3 | 14 | . | CASSQDRRGTEAFF | TGCGCCAGCAGCCAAGACAGGCGGGGCACTGAAGCTTTCTTT